These T cell receptor beta chains were read from a single sample in a study of T cell responses to AZD1222 COVID-19 vaccine. Libraries were prepared by immunoSEQ multiplex PCR; TCRdb keeps only in-frame clonotypes and omits some of them. The sample lists about 100,000 clones, roughly nine tenths seen once, with approximately 15% in the top ten. Material: peripheral blood, obtained on day 0 of AZD1222 vaccination. The receptors derive from an adult in good health. CDR3s include the opening cysteine and the closing phenylalanine or tryptophan. The D gene is left open where the match is weak. Clone size is given for some rows only: seen once, a few or many times, or a class if the clone is expanded.

CDR3nt: TGTGCCAGTAGCCGCCGGGTCGGGGATCAGCCCCAGCATTTT; CDR3aa: CASSRRVGDQPQHF; abundance: -; d_gene: -; v_gene: TRBV19; j_gene: TRBJ1-5
CDR3nt: TGTGCCAGCAGCCCAGACAGGTACAATGAGCAGTTCTTC; CDR3aa: CASSPDRYNEQFF; abundance: once; d_gene: -; v_gene: TRBV7-7; j_gene: TRBJ2-1
CDR3nt: TGTGCCAGCAGCTTTGGGAGTCCAGCAAATCAGCCCCAGCATTTT; CDR3aa: CASSFGSPANQPQHF; abundance: -; d_gene: -; v_gene: TRBV13; j_gene: TRBJ1-5
CDR3nt: TGTGCCAGCAGTGAAGCCCAGACAGGGTCGAGCGAGCAGTACTTC; CDR3aa: CASSEAQTGSSEQYF; abundance: -; d_gene: TRBD1; v_gene: TRBV6-1; j_gene: TRBJ2-7
CDR3nt: TGTGCCAGCAGCTTAGTAGTCCCCTCCTACGAGCAGTACTTC; CDR3aa: CASSLVVPSYEQYF; abundance: -; d_gene: -; v_gene: TRBV7-2; j_gene: TRBJ2-7
CDR3nt: TGTGCCAGCAGTTACCTGTCAGGGGGCACTGAAGCTTTCTTT; CDR3aa: CASSYLSGGTEAFF; abundance: -; d_gene: TRBD1; v_gene: TRBV6-5; j_gene: TRBJ1-1
CDR3nt: TGTGCCAGCAGTCCCGGGCAGGGGCTTATTACTGAAGCTTTCTTT; CDR3aa: CASSPGQGLITEAFF; abundance: once; d_gene: -; v_gene: TRBV6-5; j_gene: TRBJ1-1
CDR3nt: TGTGCCAGCAGCGGCCGGGTGGGGGAAAAACTGTTTTTT; CDR3aa: CASSGRVGEKLFF; abundance: -; d_gene: -; v_gene: TRBV14; j_gene: TRBJ1-4
CDR3nt: TGTGCCAGCAGCGATCCGACAGGGTTGGGTGAAGCTTTCTTT; CDR3aa: CASSDPTGLGEAFF; abundance: -; d_gene: TRBD1; v_gene: TRBV7-9; j_gene: TRBJ1-1
CDR3nt: TGCGCCAGCAGCTTGGAGGGGTCCCTTATCTACGAGCAGTACTTC; CDR3aa: CASSLEGSLIYEQYF; abundance: few; d_gene: -; v_gene: TRBV5-1; j_gene: TRBJ2-7
CDR3nt: TGTGCCAGCAGCTTCGGACAGGGAAGGACCGGGGAGCTGTTTTTT; CDR3aa: CASSFGQGRTGELFF; abundance: few; d_gene: TRBD1; v_gene: TRBV5-4; j_gene: TRBJ2-2
CDR3nt: TGTGCCAGCAGTTACACCCCGACAGGGGGCTCTGGAAACACCATATATTTT; CDR3aa: CASSYTPTGGSGNTIYF; abundance: -; d_gene: TRBD1; v_gene: TRBV6-2/TRBV6-3; j_gene: TRBJ1-3
CDR3nt: TGTGCCAGCAGCGAGGGACAGGGACGTGGAAACACCATATATTTT; CDR3aa: CASSEGQGRGNTIYF; abundance: -; d_gene: TRBD1; v_gene: TRBV7-6; j_gene: TRBJ1-3
CDR3nt: TGTGCCAGCAGCCGAGACAAGAGCGAGCAGTACTTC; CDR3aa: CASSRDKSEQYF; abundance: -; d_gene: -; v_gene: TRBV2; j_gene: TRBJ2-7
CDR3nt: TGTGCCAGCAGTTCGCCTACGGACAGGGAGGGCTATGGCTACACCTTC; CDR3aa: CASSSPTDREGYGYTF; abundance: -; d_gene: TRBD1; v_gene: TRBV27; j_gene: TRBJ1-2
CDR3nt: TGCGCCAGCAGCGGACAGGGGAGTAGGGAGACCCAGTACTTC; CDR3aa: CASSGQGSRETQYF; abundance: -; d_gene: TRBD1; v_gene: TRBV5-1; j_gene: TRBJ2-5
CDR3nt: TGTGCCAGCAGCTCGACTACAGCGGGCACTGAAGCTTTCTTT; CDR3aa: CASSSTTAGTEAFF; abundance: -; d_gene: -; v_gene: TRBV7-8; j_gene: TRBJ1-1
CDR3nt: TGCGCCAGCAGCTCGACAGGGTTAGCCAAAAACATTCAGTACTTC; CDR3aa: CASSSTGLAKNIQYF; abundance: -; d_gene: TRBD1; v_gene: TRBV5-1; j_gene: TRBJ2-4
CDR3nt: TGCGCCAGCAGCTTGGTAGGGGGTAGTCAAGAAAAACTGTTTTTT; CDR3aa: CASSLVGGSQEKLFF; abundance: medium-sized; d_gene: -; v_gene: TRBV5-1; j_gene: TRBJ1-4
CDR3nt: TGTGCCAGCAGCACCCCGGGACAGGGGGCGAAAGAGACCCAGTACTTC; CDR3aa: CASSTPGQGAKETQYF; abundance: -; d_gene: TRBD1; v_gene: TRBV7-9; j_gene: TRBJ2-5
CDR3nt: TGTGCCAGTAGTACCACAGCGAATACAGATACGCAGTATTTT; CDR3aa: CASSTTANTDTQYF; abundance: -; d_gene: -; v_gene: TRBV19; j_gene: TRBJ2-3
CDR3nt: TGTGCCAGTAGTAGGGGGACAGGGAGCTCCTACGAGCAGTACTTC; CDR3aa: CASSRGTGSSYEQYF; abundance: -; d_gene: TRBD1; v_gene: TRBV19; j_gene: TRBJ2-7
CDR3nt: TGTGCCAGCACTCTAGACGGGACAGCTTACAATGAGCAGTTCTTC; CDR3aa: CASTLDGTAYNEQFF; abundance: -; d_gene: TRBD1; v_gene: TRBV2; j_gene: TRBJ2-1
CDR3nt: TGTGCCAGCACCGTTGGTTTACTAGCGGGGGGGAATACGCAGTATTTT; CDR3aa: CASTVGLLAGGNTQYF; abundance: -; d_gene: TRBD2; v_gene: TRBV7-8; j_gene: TRBJ2-3
CDR3nt: TGTGCCAGCTCAACGGAACAGGGGGCACTCGGCGAGCAGTACTTC; CDR3aa: CASSTEQGALGEQYF; abundance: -; d_gene: TRBD1; v_gene: TRBV18; j_gene: TRBJ2-7
CDR3nt: TGTGCCAGCAGTTACAAGAGAAACTATGGCTACACCTTC; CDR3aa: CASSYKRNYGYTF; abundance: -; d_gene: -; v_gene: TRBV6-5; j_gene: TRBJ1-2
CDR3nt: TGTGCCAGCAGTGACCACGGGGGAGGAAATGGCTACACCTTC; CDR3aa: CASSDHGGGNGYTF; abundance: -; d_gene: -; v_gene: TRBV6-1; j_gene: TRBJ1-2
CDR3nt: TGTGCCAGCTCAGCCCCTGTCCTGGCGGAGACCCAGTACTTC; CDR3aa: CASSAPVLAETQYF; abundance: -; d_gene: -; v_gene: TRBV18; j_gene: TRBJ2-5